This note documents a single T cell receptor (beta chain) sequence. RNA in amounts of roughly 0.5 to 1 ug was reverse transcribed with random hexamers. The authors amplified TCR beta CDR3 across 54 Vbeta and 13 Jbeta using immunoSEQ multiplex PCR. MiXCR, applied by TCRdb to the immunoSEQ multiplex PCR reads, yields one record per CDR3 protein. Of approximately 120,000 distinct CDR3 sequences listed, more than 85% were seen once; the top ten hold 0.25% to 0.35%. The record originates from a study of CD8 T cells in Susac syndrome. V gave up 6 bases and J gave up 6 bases, with 13 bases separating them. The CDR3 totals 13 residues. The germline CDR1 and CDR2 sequences are LNHDA and SQIVND (reference sequence). TCR beta sequencing covered blood CD8+ and CD4+ T cells.

The rearrangement links TRBV19 to TRBJ2-3; D is ambiguous. The receptor comes from a human donor with multiple sclerosis. The sequenced material came from CD8+ T cells from PBMCs. The CDR3 region is CASRPGGSDTQYF. The CDR3 DNA reads TGTGCCAGTAGGCCTGGCGGAAGCGATACGCAGTATTTT. Looking up the rest from reference TRBV19 and TRBJ2-3 gives the full variable domain: DGGITQSPKYLFRKEGQNVTLSCEQNLNHDAMYWYRQDPGQGLRLIYYSQIVNDFQKGDIAEGYSVSREKKESFPLTVTSAQKNPTAFYLCASRPGGSDTQYFGPGTRLTVL.